This T cell receptor (beta chain) appears in the sequencing data of a study of OX40 agonist ivuxolimab in advanced cancers. This CDR3 comprises 16 residues. Germline assignment: CDR1 MDHEN and CDR2 SYDVKM. Trimming removed 1 base from V and 4 bases from J, with 14 bases in between. TCRdb's copy holds only in-frame clones and misses some; the assay was immunoSEQ multiplex PCR. The sample consists of 45,000 to 60,000 clones, approximately 92% of them appearing once. The rearrangement uses TRBV28 and TRBJ2-1; possibly TRBD2 for D (5 bases). The specimen was CD4+ or CD8+ T cells sorted from blood, collected in a trial of the OX40 agonist ivuxolimab. This TCR derives from an adult with an advanced solid tumor such as melanoma, head and neck, liver or kidney cancer. CDR3 region: CASSLLGSAVYNEQFF. The DNA for the CDR3 is TGTGCCAGCAGTTTATTAGGGTCAGCGGTGTACAATGAGCAGTTCTTC.